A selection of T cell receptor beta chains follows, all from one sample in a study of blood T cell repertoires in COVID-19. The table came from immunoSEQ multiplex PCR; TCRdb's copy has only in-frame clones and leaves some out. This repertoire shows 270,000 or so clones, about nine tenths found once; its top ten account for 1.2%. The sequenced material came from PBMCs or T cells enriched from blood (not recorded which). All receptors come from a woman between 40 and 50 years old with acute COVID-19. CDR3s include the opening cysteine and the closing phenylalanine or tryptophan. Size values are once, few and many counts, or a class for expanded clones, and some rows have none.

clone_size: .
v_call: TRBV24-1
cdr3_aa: CATSDGRGQNF

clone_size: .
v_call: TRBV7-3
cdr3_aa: CASSYYSGSYNEQFF

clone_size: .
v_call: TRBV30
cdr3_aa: CAWSSGGPATEKLFF

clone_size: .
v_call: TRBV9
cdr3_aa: CASSVELAPGELFF

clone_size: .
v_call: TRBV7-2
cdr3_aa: CASIPRLEITQYF

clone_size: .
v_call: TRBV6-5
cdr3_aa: CASSYHRDRGLYGYTF

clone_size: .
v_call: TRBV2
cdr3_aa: CASSEDRGFQPQHF

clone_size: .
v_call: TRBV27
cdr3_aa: CASRSTVTNTEAFF

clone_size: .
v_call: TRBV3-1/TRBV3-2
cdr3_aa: CASSQADKFLGTEAFF

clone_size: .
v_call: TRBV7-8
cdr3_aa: CASSRTGYGYTF

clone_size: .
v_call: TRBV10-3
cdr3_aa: CAISQGLNTEAFF

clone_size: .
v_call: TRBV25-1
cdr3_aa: CASSELQANYGYTF

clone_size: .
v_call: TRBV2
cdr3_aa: CASSPSDTTGELFF

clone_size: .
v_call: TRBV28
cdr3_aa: CATIDRGGVNTEAFF

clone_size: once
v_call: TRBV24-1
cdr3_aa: CATQPGGRGPGEQFF

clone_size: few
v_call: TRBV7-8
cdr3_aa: CASSRRTGGSYNEQFF

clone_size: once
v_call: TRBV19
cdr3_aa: CASSIAARAAYEQYF

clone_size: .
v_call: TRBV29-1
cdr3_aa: CSVGGISRERSRDQETQYF

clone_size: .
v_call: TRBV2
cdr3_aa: CASSGQGGRYGYTF

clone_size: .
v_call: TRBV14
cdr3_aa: CASSPYYSGANVLTF

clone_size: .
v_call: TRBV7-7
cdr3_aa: CASSAGLRTDTQYF

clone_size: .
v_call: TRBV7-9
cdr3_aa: CASSLIGTGGRGYTF

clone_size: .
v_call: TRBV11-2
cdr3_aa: CASSPRFMREDYDEQFF

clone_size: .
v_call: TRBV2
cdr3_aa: CASTFLTGSTEAFF

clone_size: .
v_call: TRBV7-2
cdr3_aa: CASSLVGTSRETQYF

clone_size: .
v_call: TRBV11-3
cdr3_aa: CASSLDRGSYNEQFF

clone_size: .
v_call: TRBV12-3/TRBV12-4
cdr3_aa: CASSTLLGGGYTF

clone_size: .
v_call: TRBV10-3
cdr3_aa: CAISESAGVLYEQYF

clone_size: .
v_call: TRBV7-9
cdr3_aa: CASSSPQGRGETQYF

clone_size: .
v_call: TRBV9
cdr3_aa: CASSVTSHSYEQYF

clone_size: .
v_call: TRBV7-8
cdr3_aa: CASSLAWNRQETQYF

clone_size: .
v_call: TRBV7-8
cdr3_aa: CASSLFPGMNTEAFF

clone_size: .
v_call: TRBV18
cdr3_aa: CASSPTSSGNEQFF

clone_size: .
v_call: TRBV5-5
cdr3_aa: CASSLWAGGEKLFF

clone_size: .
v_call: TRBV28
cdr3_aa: CASSLWTGYTEAFF

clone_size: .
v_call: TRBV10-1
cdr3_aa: CASSEATGGYNEQFF

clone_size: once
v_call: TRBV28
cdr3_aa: CASSSPRDSPSYTIYF

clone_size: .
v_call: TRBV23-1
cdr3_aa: CASSQWGLAGEVNEQFF

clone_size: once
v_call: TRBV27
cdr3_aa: CASTPGTANANYGYTF

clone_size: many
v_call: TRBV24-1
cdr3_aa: CATSDPTSGTYNEQFF

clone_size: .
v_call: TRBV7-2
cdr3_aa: CASSTQSSWPYNEQFF